This TCR beta chain was documented in a study of blood T cells in healthy people across ages. Study results and limitations: Older individuals had lower TCR beta diversity per million T cells (the decline was roughly linear).

The study isolated at least 7 million PBMCs from each sample. This clonotype was counted once. The target antigen is unknown. Trimming took off 3 bases at V and 7 bases at J, with 2 bases between the two ends. This CDR3 has 10 amino acids. In germline, CDR1 is SGHRS, CDR2 YFSETQ. Sample-barcoded 5' priming and a J-beta primer mix drove a second PCR of about 6 to 12 cycles. A tag from a template-switch adaptor with 12 random nucleotides marked each cDNA molecule. Each CDR3 protein gets one entry after TCRdb re-called the 5' RACE reads with MiXCR. Counted here are approximately 600,000 distinct CDR3 sequences, 58% occurring once; the ten biggest clones make up 30% to 45%.

Sequenced sample: blood. The rearrangement uses TRBV5-1 and TRBJ1-5; D is undetermined. The clonotype originates from a man aged 60 to 75 in good health. The CDR3 DNA reads as TGCGCCAGCAGCTCCCAGCCCCAGCATTTT. Translating it yields CASSSQPQHF.